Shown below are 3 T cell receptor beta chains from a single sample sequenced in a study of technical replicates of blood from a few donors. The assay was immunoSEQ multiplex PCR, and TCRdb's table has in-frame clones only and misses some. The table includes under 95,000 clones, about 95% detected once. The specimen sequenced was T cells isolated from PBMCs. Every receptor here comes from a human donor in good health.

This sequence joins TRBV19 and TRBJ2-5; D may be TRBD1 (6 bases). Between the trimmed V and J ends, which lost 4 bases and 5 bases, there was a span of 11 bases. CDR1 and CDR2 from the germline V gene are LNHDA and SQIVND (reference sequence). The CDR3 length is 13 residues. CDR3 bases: TGTGCCAGTAGTAAGACAGGTCGGGAGACCCAGTACTTC. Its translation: CASSKTGRETQYF. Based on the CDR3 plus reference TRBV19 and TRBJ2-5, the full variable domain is DGGITQSPKYLFRKEGQNVTLSCEQNLNHDAMYWYRQDPGQGLRLIYYSQIVNDFQKGDIAEGYSVSREKKESFPLTVTSAQKNPTAFYLCASSKTGRETQYFGPGTRLLVL.

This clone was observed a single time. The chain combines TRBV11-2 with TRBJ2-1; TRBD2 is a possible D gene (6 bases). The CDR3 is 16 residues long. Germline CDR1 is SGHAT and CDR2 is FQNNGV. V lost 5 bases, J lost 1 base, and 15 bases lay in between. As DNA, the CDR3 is TGTGCCAGCAGCCCCAGAAGGGACTTTTCCTACAATGAGCAGTTCTTC. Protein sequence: CASSPRRDFSYNEQFF.

DNA for the CDR3: TGTGCCAGCAGCTCAACGGGACATGATAAAGCTTTCTTT. It yields the protein CASSSTGHDKAFF. V and J are TRBV7-3 and TRBJ1-1; a possible D gene is TRBD1 (6 bases). This CDR3 has 13 residues. V was shortened by 4 bases and J by 9 bases, with 15 bases between the two germline ends. CDR1 SGHTA and CDR2 FQGTGA come from the germline V gene. Drawing the rest from reference TRBV7-3 and TRBJ1-1, the complete variable domain is GAGVSQTPSNKVTEKGKYVELRCDPISGHTALYWYRQSLGQGPEFLIYFQGTGAADDSGLPNDRFFAVRPEGSVSTLKIQRTERGDSAVYLCASSSTGHDKAFFGQGTRLTVV.